The 5 T cell receptor beta chains in this list originate from one sample, sequenced in a study of monozygotic twins with cystic fibrosis. Assay used: immunoSEQ multiplex PCR; TCRdb lists only in-frame clones, some missing. In the table there are around 21,000 clones, about 86% of which are singletons. The sample comprised blood. Receptors were obtained from a woman aged 25 to 39 with cystic fibrosis.

The rearrangement uses TRBV19 and TRBJ2-1; possible D gene TRBD1, 6 bases. Per the germline V gene, CDR1 is LNHDA and CDR2 is SQIVND (reference sequence). CDR3 length: 14 residues. V lost 6 bases and J 4 bases, leaving 13 bases between the germline ends. CDR3 DNA sequence: TGTGCCAGTAGCCCCCTCGGACAGTACAATGAGCAGTTCTTC. Its protein product is CASSPLGQYNEQFF.

The chain combines TRBV7-8 with TRBJ1-5; 7 bases line up with TRBD1. The CDR3 runs 14 residues. Germline-derived CDR1 and CDR2 are SGHVS and FQNEAQ. V gave up 5 bases and J gave up 7 bases; unmatched junction bases: 8. Written as DNA, the CDR3 is TGTGCCAGCAGCACGGGACAGCCCGGGCAGCCCCAGCATTTT. As protein: CASSTGQPGQPQHF.

CDR3 sequence (DNA): TGTGCCAGCAGCGTAGGGCTCTCTAATTCACCCCTCCACTTT. Translation gives CASSVGLSNSPLHF. The rearrangement links TRBV9 to TRBJ1-6; D unclear. There are 14 residues in the CDR3. Per the germline V gene, CDR1 is SGDLS and CDR2 is YYNGEE. V was shortened by 0 bases and J by 6 bases, with 7 bases between the two germline ends.

The J gene is TRBJ2-7, the V gene TRBV7-9; 8 nucleotides match TRBD1. Germline V gene data show CDR1 as SEHNR and CDR2 as FQNEAQ (reference sequence). V lost 6 bases to trimming and J lost 11 bases; unmatched junction nucleotides: 3. This CDR3 has 10 residues. Here the CDR3 DNA reads TGTGCCAGCAGATTGGACAGGGAGTACTTC. It is translated as CASRLDREYF.

This clone was recorded a few times. The gene calls are TRBV19 and TRBJ2-7; D is possibly TRBD2 (5 bases). From germline, CDR1 is LNHDA and CDR2 SQIVND (reference sequence). With 3 bases removed from V and 0 bases from J, the gap between germline ends came to 18 bases. There are 17 residues in the CDR3. CDR3 residues: CASSILGDGETSYEQYF. DNA of the CDR3: TGTGCCAGTAGTATTTTGGGAGACGGCGAAACCTCCTACGAGCAGTACTTC.